These 4 T cell receptor beta chains originate from one sample sequenced in a study of shared clonotypes between healthy human individuals. Method: immunoSEQ multiplex PCR; TCRdb's copy keeps in-frame clones and lacks some. The table includes around 940,000 clones, 76% detected once. Sequenced input: memory CD4+ T cells sorted from blood. The sample's subset: CD45RA-negative fraction. The receptors come from a man aged 18 to 30 in good health.

The chain employs TRBV25-1 and TRBJ2-1; D perhaps matches TRBD2 (6 bases). The V and J ends lost 2 bases and 5 bases respectively, with 13 bases between them. CDR1 is MGHDK and CDR2 is SYGVNS in the germline V gene. The CDR3 consists of 15 residues. The CDR3 protein is CASSEVGGWDNEQFF. For the CDR3, the DNA is TGTGCCAGCAGTGAAGTAGGAGGGTGGGACAATGAGCAGTTCTTC.

This clone was counted only a few times. This chain uses TRBV19 with TRBJ2-1; no clear D gene. This CDR3 is 15 amino acids long. Trimming took off 4 bases at V and 2 bases at J, with 12 bases between the two ends. Germline-derived CDR1 and CDR2 are LNHDA and SQIVND (reference sequence). CDR3 sequence reads: CASSRALIPYNEQFF. The CDR3 bases are TGTGCCAGTAGTAGAGCCCTAATCCCCTACAATGAGCAGTTCTTC.

V gene TRBV5-8 combines with J gene TRBJ2-7; D is perhaps TRBD2 (5 bases). Deletions cut 3 bases from V and 6 bases from J, with 16 bases between. Germline V gene data show CDR1 as SGHTS and CDR2 as YDEGEE. The CDR3 covers 14 residues. The DNA of the CDR3 is TGTGCCAGCAGCTCGGACTGGTCTAAAAGCGAGCAGTACTTC. Residues: CASSSDWSKSEQYF.

The chain employs TRBV14 and TRBJ1-1; possibly TRBD1 for D (6 bases). Germline assignment: CDR1 SGHDN and CDR2 FVKESK. This CDR3 region has 14 residues. V was clipped by 4 bases and J by 5 bases, with 14 bases between them. The CDR3 loop is CASSPLTGRTEAFF. As DNA, the CDR3 is TGTGCCAGCAGCCCGCTTACAGGGAGAACTGAAGCTTTCTTT.